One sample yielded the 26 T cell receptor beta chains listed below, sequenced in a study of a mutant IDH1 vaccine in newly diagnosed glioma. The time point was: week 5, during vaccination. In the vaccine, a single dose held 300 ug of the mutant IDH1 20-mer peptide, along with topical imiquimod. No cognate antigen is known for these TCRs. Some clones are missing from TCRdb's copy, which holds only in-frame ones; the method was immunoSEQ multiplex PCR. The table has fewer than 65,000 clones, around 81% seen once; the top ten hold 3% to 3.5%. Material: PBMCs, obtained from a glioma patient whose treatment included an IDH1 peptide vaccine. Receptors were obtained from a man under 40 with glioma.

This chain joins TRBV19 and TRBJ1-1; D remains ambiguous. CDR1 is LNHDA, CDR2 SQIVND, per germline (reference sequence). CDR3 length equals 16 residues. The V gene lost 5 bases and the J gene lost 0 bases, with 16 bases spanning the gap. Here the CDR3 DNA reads TGTGCCAGTAGTCAGGAAGGACGGAGGATGAACACTGAAGCTTTCTTT. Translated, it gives CASSQEGRRMNTEAFF.

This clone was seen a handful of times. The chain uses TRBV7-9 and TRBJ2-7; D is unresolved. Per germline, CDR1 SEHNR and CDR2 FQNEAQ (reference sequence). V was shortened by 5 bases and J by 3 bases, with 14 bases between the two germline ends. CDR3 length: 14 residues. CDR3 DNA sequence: TGTGCCAGCAGCGTGACCGAGAAGGACTACGAGCAGTACTTC. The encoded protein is CASSVTEKDYEQYF.

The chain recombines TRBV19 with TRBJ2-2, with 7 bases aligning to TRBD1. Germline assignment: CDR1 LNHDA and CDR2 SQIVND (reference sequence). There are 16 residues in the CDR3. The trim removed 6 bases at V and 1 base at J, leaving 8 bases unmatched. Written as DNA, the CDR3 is TGTGCCAGTAGAAGGTTGACAGGGTTGAACACCGGGGAGCTGTTTTTT. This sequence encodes CASRRLTGLNTGELFF.

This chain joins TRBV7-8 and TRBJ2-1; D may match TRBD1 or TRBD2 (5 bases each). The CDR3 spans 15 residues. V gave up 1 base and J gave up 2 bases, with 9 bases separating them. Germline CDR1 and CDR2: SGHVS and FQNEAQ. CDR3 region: CASSLGQGPYNEQFF. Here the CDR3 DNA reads TGTGCCAGCAGCTTAGGGCAGGGACCCTACAATGAGCAGTTCTTC.

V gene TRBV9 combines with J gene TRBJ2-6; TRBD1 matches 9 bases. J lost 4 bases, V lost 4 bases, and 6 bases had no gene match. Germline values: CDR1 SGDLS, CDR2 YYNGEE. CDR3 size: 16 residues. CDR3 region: CASSPGQGVGANVLTF. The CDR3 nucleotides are TGTGCCAGCAGCCCGGGACAGGGAGTAGGGGCCAACGTCCTGACTTTC.

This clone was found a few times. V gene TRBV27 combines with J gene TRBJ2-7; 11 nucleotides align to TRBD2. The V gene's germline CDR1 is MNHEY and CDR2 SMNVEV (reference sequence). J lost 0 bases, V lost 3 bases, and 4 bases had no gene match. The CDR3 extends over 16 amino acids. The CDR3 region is CASSFGTSGGSYEQYF. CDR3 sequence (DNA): TGTGCCAGCAGTTTTGGGACTAGCGGCGGCTCCTACGAGCAGTACTTC.

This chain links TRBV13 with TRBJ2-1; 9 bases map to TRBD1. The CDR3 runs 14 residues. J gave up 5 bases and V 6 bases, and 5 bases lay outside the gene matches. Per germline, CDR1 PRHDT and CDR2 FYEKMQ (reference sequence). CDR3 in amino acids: CASRKQGAHNEQFF. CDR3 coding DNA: TGTGCCAGCAGAAAACAGGGGGCCCACAATGAGCAGTTCTTC.

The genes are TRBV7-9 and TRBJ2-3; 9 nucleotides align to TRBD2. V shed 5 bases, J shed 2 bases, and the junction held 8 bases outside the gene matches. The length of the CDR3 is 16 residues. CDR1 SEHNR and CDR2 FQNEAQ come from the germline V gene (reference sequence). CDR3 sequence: CASSQTSGGYTDTQYF. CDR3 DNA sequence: TGTGCCAGCAGCCAGACTAGCGGAGGGTACACAGATACGCAGTATTTT.

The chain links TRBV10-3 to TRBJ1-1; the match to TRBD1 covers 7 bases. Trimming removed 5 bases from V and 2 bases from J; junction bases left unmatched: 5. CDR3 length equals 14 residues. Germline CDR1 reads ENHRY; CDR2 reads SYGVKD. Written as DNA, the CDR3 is TGTGCCATCAGTCGACAGGGACAAAACACTGAAGCTTTCTTT. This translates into CAISRQGQNTEAFF.

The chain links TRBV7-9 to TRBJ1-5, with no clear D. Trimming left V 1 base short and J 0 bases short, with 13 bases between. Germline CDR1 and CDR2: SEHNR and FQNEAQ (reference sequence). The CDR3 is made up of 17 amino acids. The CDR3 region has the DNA TGTGCCAGCAGCTTAGAATTCGGGCCTTATAGCAATCAGCCCCAGCATTTT. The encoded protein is CASSLEFGPYSNQPQHF.

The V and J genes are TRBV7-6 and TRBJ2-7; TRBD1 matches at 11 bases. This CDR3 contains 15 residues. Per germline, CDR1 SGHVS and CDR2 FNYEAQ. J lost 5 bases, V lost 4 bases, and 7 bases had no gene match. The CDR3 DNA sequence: TGTGCCAGCAGCTCCCGGACAGGGGGCGAGAACGAGCAGTACTTC. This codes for CASSSRTGGENEQYF.

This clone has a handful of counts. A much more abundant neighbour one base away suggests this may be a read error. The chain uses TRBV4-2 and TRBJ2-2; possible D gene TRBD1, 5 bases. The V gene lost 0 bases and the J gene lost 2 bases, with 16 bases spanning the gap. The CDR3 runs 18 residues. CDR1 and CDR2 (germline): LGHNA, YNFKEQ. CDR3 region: CASSQDGAVGPNTGELFF. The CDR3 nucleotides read TGTGCCAGCAGCCAAGATGGGGCGGTGGGGCCTAACACCGGGGAGCTGTTTTTT.

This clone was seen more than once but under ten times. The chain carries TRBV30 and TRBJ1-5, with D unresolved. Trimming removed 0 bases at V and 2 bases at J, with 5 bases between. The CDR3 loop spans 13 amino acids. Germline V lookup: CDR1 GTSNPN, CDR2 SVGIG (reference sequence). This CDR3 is CAWSVGGNQPQHF. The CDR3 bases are TGTGCCTGGAGTGTAGGAGGCAATCAGCCCCAGCATTTT.

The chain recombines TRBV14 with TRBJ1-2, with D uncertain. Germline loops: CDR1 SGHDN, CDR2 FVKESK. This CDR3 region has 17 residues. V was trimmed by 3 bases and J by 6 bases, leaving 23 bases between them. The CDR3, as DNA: TGTGCCAGCAGCCATGATGGTAGGACTAGATTGAATGATGGCTACACCTTC. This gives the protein CASSHDGRTRLNDGYTF.

In DNA, the CDR3 is TGTGCCAGCAGCCCCCTTGGGAGCGGGACCGGGGAGCTGTTTTTT. This translates into CASSPLGSGTGELFF. The rearrangement joins TRBV6-5 to TRBJ2-2; tentatively, D is TRBD2 (6 bases). The V end lost 6 bases, the J end lost 5 bases, and 16 bases lay between the germline ends. Germline V gene data show CDR1 as MNHEY and CDR2 as SVGAGI. The CDR3 runs to 15 residues.

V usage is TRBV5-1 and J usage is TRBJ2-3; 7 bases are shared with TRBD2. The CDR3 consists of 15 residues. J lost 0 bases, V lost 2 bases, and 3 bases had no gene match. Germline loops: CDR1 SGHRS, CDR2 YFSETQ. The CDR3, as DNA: TGCGCCAGCAGCTTCACCGGGGGGAGCACAGATACGCAGTATTTT. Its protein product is CASSFTGGSTDTQYF.

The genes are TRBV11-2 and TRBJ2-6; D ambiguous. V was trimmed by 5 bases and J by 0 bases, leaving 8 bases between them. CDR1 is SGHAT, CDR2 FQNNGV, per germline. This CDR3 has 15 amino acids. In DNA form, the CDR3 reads TGTGCCAGCAGCGCTTCTCTCTCTGGGGCCAACGTCCTGACTTTC. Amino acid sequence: CASSASLSGANVLTF.

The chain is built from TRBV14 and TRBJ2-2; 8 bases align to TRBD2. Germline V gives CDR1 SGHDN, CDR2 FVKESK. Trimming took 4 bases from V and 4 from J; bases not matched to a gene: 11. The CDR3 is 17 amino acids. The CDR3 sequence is CASSRRPGLDITGELFF. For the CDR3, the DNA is TGTGCCAGCAGCCGCCGACCGGGACTAGATATCACCGGGGAGCTGTTTTTT.

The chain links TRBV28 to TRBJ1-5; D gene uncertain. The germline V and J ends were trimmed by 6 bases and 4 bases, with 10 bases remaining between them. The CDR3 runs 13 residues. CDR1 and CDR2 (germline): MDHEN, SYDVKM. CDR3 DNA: TGTGCCAGCAGCACAGACGGAAATCAGCCCCAGCATTTT. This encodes CASSTDGNQPQHF.

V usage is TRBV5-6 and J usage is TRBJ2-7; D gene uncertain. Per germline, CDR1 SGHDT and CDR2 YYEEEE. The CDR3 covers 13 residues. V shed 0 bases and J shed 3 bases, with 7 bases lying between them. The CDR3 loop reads CASSLGAVYEQYF. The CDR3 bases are TGTGCCAGCAGCTTGGGTGCAGTCTACGAGCAGTACTTC.

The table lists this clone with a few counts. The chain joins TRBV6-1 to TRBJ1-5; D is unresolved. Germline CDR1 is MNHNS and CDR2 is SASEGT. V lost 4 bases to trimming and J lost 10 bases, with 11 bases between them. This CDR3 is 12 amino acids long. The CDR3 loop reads CASSGSVNPQHF. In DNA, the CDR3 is TGTGCCAGCAGTGGGAGCGTAAATCCCCAGCATTTT.

In nucleotides, the CDR3 is TGTGCCAGCAGCTTTTGGTCCGAGAGGGCCAAAAACATTCAGTACTTC. Protein sequence: CASSFWSERAKNIQYF. The chain carries TRBV11-2 and TRBJ2-4; D gene unclear. CDR1 is SGHAT and CDR2 is FQNNGV in the germline V gene. CDR3 length: 16 residues. The V end lost 3 bases, the J end lost 1 base, and 13 bases lay between the germline ends.

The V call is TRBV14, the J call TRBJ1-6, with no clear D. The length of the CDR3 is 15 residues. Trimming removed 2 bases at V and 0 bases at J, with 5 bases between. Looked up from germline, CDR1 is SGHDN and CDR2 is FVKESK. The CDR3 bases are TGTGCCAGCAGCCAACAGCTCTCCTATAATTCACCCCTCCACTTT. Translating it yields CASSQQLSYNSPLHF.

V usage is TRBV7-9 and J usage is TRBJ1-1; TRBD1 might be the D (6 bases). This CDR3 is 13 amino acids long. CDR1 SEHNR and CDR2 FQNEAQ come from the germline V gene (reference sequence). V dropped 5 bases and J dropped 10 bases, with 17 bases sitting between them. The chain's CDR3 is CASSLSPGHTAFF. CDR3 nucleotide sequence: TGTGCCAGCAGCCTTAGTCCGGGACACACAGCTTTCTTT.

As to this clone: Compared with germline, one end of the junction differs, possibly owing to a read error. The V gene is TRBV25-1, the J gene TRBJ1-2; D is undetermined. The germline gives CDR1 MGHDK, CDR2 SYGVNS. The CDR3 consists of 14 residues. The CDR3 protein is CASSWDTPVYGYTF. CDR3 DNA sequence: TGTGCCAGCAGCTGGGATACTCCGGTTTATGGTTACACCTTC.

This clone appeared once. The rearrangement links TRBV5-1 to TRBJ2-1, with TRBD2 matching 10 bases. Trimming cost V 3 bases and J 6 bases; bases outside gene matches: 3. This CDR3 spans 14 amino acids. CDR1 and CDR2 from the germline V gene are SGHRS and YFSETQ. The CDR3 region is CASSSASGGNEQFF. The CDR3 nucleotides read TGCGCCAGCAGCTCGGCTAGCGGGGGCAATGAGCAGTTCTTC.